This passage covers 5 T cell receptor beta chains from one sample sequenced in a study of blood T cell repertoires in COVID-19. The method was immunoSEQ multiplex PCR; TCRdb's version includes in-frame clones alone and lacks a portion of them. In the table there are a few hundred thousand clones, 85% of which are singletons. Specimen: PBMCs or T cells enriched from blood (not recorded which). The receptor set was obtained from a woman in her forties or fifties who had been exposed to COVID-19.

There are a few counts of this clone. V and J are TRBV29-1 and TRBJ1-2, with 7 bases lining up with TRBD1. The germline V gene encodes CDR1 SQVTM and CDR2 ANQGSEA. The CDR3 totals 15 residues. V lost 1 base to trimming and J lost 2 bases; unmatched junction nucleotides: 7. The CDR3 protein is CSVEVTDRENYGYTF. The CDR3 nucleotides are TGCAGCGTTGAAGTTACTGACAGGGAGAACTATGGCTACACCTTC.

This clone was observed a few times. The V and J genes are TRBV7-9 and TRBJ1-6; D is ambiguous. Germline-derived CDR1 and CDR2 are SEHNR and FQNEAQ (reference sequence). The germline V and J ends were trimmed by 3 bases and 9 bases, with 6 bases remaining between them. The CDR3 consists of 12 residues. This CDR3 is CASSFWSSPLHF. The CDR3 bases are TGTGCCAGCAGCTTTTGGAGTTCACCCCTCCACTTT. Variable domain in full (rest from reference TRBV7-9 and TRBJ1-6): DTGVSQNPRHKITKRGQNVTFRCDPISEHNRLYWYRQTLGQGPEFLTYFQNEAQLEKSRLLSDRFSAERPKGSFSTLEIQRTEQGDSAMYLCASSFWSSPLHFGNGTRLTVT.

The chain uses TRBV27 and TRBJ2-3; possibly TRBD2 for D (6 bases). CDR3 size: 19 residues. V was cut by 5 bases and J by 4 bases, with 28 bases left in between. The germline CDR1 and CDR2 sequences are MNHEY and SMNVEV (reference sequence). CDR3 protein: CASSPFPRTREEDPDTQYF. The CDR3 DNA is TGTGCCAGCAGTCCTTTTCCTCGGACAAGGGAGGAGGATCCAGATACGCAGTATTTT.

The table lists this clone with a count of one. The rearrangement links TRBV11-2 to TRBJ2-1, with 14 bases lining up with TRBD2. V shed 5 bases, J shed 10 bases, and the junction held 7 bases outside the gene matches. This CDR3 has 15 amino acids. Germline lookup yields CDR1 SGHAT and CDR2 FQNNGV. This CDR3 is CASSRGLAGEREQFF. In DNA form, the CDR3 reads TGTGCCAGCAGCAGGGGACTAGCGGGGGAAAGGGAGCAGTTCTTC.

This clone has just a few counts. CDR3 sequence (DNA): TGTGCTAGTGGTTTCCCCGCGGGACTTAATTTCGGAAACACCATATATTTT. Translating gives CASGFPAGLNFGNTIYF. This chain joins TRBV12-5 and TRBJ1-3, with D possibly TRBD1 on 5 matching bases. Germline-derived CDR1 and CDR2 are LGHNT and FRNRAP. This CDR3 contains 17 residues. V was clipped by 3 bases and J by 4 bases, with 19 bases between them.